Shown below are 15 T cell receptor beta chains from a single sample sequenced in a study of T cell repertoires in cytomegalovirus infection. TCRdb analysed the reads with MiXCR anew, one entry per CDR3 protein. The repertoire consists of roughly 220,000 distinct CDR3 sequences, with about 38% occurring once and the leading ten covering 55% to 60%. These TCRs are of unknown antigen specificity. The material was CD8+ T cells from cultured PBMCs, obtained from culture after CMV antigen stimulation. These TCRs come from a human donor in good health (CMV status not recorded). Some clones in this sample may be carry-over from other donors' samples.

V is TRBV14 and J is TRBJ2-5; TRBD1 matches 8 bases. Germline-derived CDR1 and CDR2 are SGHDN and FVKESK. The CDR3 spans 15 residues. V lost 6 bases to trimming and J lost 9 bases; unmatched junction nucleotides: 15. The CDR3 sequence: CASRSGTGNGRAQYF. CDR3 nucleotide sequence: TGTGCCAGCAGATCTGGGACAGGAAACGGTCGGGCCCAGTACTTC.

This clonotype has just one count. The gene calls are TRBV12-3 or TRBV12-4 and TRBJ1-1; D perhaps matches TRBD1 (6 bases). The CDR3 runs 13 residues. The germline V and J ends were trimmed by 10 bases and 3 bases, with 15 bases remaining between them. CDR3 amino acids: CATQGGGDTEAFF. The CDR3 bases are TGTGCCACCCAAGGAGGGGGGGACACTGAAGCTTTCTTT.

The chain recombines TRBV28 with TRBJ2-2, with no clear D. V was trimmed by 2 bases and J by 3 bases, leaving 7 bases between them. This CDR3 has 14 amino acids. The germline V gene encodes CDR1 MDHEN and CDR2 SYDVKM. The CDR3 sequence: CASSLNGYTGELFF. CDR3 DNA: TGTGCCAGCAGTTTAAATGGCTACACCGGGGAGCTGTTTTTT.

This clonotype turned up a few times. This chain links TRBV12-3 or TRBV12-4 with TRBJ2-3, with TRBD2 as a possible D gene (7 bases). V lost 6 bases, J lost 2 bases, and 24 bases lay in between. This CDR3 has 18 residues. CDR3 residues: CASRKKGGGRPFTDTQYF. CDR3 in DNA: TGTGCCAGCAGGAAAAAGGGGGGGGGCCGACCCTTCACAGATACGCAGTATTTT.

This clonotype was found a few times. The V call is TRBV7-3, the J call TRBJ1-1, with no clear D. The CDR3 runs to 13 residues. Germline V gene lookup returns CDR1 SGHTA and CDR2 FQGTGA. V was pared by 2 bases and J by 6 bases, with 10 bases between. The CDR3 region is CASSLREFAEAFF. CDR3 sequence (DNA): TGTGCCAGCAGCTTACGTGAATTTGCTGAAGCTTTCTTT. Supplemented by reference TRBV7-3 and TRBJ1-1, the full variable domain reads GAGVSQTPSNKVTEKGKYVELRCDPISGHTALYWYRQSLGQGPEFLIYFQGTGAADDSGLPNDRFFAVRPEGSVSTLKIQRTERGDSAVYLCASSLREFAEAFFGQGTRLTVV.

The CDR3 here is CASSTRTSGLYNEQFF. CDR3 nucleotides: TGTGCCAGCAGTACCCGGACTAGCGGGCTGTACAATGAGCAGTTCTTC. The chain couples TRBV27 to TRBJ2-1; TRBD2 matches at 11 bases. This CDR3 contains 16 residues. The J segment lost 4 bases and the V segment lost 5 bases, leaving 7 bases of the junction unmatched. CDR1 is MNHEY, CDR2 SMNVEV, per germline (reference sequence).

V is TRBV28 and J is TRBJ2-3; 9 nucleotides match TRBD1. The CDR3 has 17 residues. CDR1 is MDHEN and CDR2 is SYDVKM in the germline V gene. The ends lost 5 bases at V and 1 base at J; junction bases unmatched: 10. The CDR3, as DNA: TGTGCCAGCAGTGTGTACAGGGGGCGCATCGGCACAGATACGCAGTATTTT. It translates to CASSVYRGRIGTDTQYF.

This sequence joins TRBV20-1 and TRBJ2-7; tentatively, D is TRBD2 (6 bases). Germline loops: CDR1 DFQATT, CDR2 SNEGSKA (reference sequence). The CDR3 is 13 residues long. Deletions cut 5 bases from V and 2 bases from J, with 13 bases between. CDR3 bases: TGCAGTGCTGGCCCGGGCGGGGCCTACGAGCAGTACTTC. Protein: CSAGPGGAYEQYF.

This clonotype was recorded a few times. The chain's CDR3 is CASSSWDTANYGYTF. CDR3 DNA: TGTGCCAGCAGCTCATGGGACACGGCTAACTATGGCTACACCTTC. The chain joins TRBV7-8 to TRBJ1-2; maybe TRBD1 (6 bases). The CDR3 length is 15 residues. Germline V lookup: CDR1 SGHVS, CDR2 FQNEAQ. V dropped 4 bases and J dropped 0 bases, with 12 bases sitting between them.

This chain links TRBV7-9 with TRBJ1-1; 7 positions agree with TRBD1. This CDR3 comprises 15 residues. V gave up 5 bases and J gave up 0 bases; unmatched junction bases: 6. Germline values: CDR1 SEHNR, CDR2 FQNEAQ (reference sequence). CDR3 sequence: CASSPPDRVNTEAFF. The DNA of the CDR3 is TGTGCCAGCAGCCCTCCCGACAGGGTGAACACTGAAGCTTTCTTT.

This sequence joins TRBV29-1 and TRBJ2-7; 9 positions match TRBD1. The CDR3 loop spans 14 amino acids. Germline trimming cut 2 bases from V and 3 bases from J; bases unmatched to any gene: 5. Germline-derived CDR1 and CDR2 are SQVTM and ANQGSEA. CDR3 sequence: CSVEMRTGDYEQYF. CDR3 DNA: TGCAGCGTTGAAATGAGGACAGGGGACTACGAGCAGTACTTC.

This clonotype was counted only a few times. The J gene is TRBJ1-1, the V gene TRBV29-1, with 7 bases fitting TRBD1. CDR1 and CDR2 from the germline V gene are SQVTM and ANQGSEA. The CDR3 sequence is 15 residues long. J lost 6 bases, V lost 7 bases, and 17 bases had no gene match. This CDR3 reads CSAREVGGSFPEAFF. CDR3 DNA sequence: TGCAGCGCCAGAGAGGTAGGGGGCAGTTTTCCTGAAGCTTTCTTT.

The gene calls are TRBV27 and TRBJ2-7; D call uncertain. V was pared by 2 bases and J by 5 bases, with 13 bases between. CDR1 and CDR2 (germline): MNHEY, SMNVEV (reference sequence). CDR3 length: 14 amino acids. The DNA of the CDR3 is TGTGCCAGCAGTTTAGTGGGCCCCGGGCACGAGCAGTACTTC. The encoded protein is CASSLVGPGHEQYF.

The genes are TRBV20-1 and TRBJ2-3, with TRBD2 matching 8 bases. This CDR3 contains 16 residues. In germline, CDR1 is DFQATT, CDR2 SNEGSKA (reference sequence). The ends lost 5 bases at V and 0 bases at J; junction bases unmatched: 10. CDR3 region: CSAPWDERGSTDTQYF. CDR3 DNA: TGCAGTGCTCCCTGGGATGAGCGGGGGAGCACAGATACGCAGTATTTT.

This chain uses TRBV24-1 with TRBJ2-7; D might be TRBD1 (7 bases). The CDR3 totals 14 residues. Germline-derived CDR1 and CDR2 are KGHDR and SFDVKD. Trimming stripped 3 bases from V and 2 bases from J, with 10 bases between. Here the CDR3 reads CATSDAGQPYEQYF. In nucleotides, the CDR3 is TGTGCCACCAGTGATGCGGGACAGCCCTACGAGCAGTACTTC.